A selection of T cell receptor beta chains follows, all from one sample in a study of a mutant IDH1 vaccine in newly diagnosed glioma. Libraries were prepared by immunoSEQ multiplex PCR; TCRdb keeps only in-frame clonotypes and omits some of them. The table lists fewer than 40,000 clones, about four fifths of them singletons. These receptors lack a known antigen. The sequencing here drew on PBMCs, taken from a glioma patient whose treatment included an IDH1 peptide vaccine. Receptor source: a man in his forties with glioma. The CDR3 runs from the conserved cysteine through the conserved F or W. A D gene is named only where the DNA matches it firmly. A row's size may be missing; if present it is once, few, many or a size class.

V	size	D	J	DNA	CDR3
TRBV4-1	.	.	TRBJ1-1	TGCGCCAGCAGCCCTAGTGGGGCAGCGGCAAGCACTGAAGCTTTCTTT	CASSPSGAAASTEAFF
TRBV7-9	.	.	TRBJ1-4	TGTGCCAGCACCTCGAGGGAGAAACTGTTTTTT	CASTSREKLFF
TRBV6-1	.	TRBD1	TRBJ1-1	TGTGCCAGCAGAGAACAGGGGGCTATGAACACTGAAGCTTTCTTT	CASREQGAMNTEAFF
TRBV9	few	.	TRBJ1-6	TGTGCCAGCAGCGTACAGGGGACGAATTCACCCCTCCACTTT	CASSVQGTNSPLHF
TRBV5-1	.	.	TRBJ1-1	TGCGCCAGCAGCTTGGGGGGGGAGTCGGGGGAAGCTTTCTTT	CASSLGGESGEAFF
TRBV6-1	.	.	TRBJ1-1	TGTGCCAGCAGTGAAGGGGGGGCGGGTATGGGATGGAACACTGAAGCTTTCTTT	CASSEGGAGMGWNTEAFF
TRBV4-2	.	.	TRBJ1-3	TGTGCCAGCAGCCACCCCTCCGGGGGGGCGATCGGAAACACCATATATTTT	CASSHPSGGAIGNTIYF
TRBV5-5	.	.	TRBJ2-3	TGTGCCAGCAGCTTAGGCGGGCAGACAGATACGCAGTATTTT	CASSLGGQTDTQYF
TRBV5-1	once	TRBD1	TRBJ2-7	TGCGCCAGCAGCTTGGAAGGACAGGGGGAAATCGAGCAGTACTTC	CASSLEGQGEIEQYF
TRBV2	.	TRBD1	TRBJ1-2	TGTGCCACAACAGGGGGCGGTGGCTACACCTTC	CATTGGGGYTF
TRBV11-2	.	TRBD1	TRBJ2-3	TGTGCCAGCAGCTTGGGACAGGCGTTCGCAAGAGATACGCAGTATTTT	CASSLGQAFARDTQYF
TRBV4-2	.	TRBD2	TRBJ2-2	TGTGCCAGCAGCCAAGAAGCGGGGGGGCCCGGGGAGCTGTTTTTT	CASSQEAGGPGELFF
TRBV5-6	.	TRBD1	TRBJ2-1	TGTGCCAGCAGCTTGGCAGGGGGCGCGGTAAATGAGCAGTTCTTC	CASSLAGGAVNEQFF
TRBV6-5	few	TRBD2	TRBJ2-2	TGTGCCAGCAGGCCTAGCGGGGGGCACACCGGGGAGCTGTTTTTT	CASRPSGGHTGELFF
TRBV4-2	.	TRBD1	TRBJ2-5	TGTGCCAGCAGCTACAGGGGCGGAGGAGAAGAGACCCAGTACTTC	CASSYRGGGEETQYF
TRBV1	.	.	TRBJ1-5	TGCACCAGCAGCCAAGATAGGACAGGGGCTAATCAGCCCCAGCATTTT	CTSSQDRTGANQPQHF
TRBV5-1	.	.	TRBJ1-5	TGCGCCAGCAGACTGACAGACAATCAGCCCCAGCATTTT	CASRLTDNQPQHF
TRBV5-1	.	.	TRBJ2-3	TGCGCCAGCAGCCTGACGGGGTCAGATACGCAGTATTTT	CASSLTGSDTQYF
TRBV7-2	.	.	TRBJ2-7	TGTGCCAGCAGCTTACCCGGCCGAGGCTACGAGCAGTACTTC	CASSLPGRGYEQYF
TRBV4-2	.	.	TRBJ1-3	TGTGCCAGCAGCCAAGGGAGGGCTAACTCTGGAAACACCATATATTTT	CASSQGRANSGNTIYF
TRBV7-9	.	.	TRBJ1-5	TGTGCCAGCAGCCCAGCCGGGGGTGGGGGCAATCAGCCCCAGCATTTT	CASSPAGGGGNQPQHF
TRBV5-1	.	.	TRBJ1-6	TGCGCCAGCAGCCGACAGTCCCGTAGCTCCTATAATTCACCCCTCCACTTT	CASSRQSRSSYNSPLHF
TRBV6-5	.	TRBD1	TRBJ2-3	TGTGCCAGCAGGCAAGGGACAGGGGACACAGATACGCAGTATTTT	CASRQGTGDTDTQYF
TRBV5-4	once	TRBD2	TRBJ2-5	TGTGCCAGCAGCTTGGGTCTAGCGGGGGGCCAAGAGACCCAGTACTTC	CASSLGLAGGQETQYF
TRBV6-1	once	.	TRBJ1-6	TGTGCCAGCAGTGAACGCCTAGGTTCAGCACCCCTCCACTTT	CASSERLGSAPLHF
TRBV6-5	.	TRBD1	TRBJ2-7	TGTGCCAGCAGTTATGGGACAGGGGGCCTCTACGAGCAGTACTTC	CASSYGTGGLYEQYF
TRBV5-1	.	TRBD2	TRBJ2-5	TGCGCCAGCAGCTCCCTGAGGCAGGGAGGGGAGACCCAGTACTTC	CASSSLRQGGETQYF
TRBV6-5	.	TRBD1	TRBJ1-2	TGTGCCAGCAGGGACCACGGGACAGGATATGGCTACACCTTC	CASRDHGTGYGYTF
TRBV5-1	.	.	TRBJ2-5	TGCGCCAGCAGCTTCCGAGAGACCCAGTACTTC	CASSFRETQYF
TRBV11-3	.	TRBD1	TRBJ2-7	TGTGCCAGCAGCCTACGGACAGGCGCGGAATACGAGCAGTACTTC	CASSLRTGAEYEQYF
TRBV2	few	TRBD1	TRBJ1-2	TGTGCCAGCAGTGATCTGACAGGGAACTATGGCTACACCTTC	CASSDLTGNYGYTF
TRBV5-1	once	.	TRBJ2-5	TGCGCCAGCAGCTTGGACCAGGGAATGTGGGAGACCCAGTACTTC	CASSLDQGMWETQYF
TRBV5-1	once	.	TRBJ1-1	TGCGCCAGCAGCTTGCTTTCACAGATGAACACTGAAGCTTTCTTT	CASSLLSQMNTEAFF
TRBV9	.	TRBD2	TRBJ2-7	TGTGCCAGCAGCGTAGGGGCAGCGGGAGGCTACGAGCAGTACTTC	CASSVGAAGGYEQYF
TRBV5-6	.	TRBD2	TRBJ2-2	TGTGCCAGCAGCTTGTTAGCGGGGGGACTGAACACCGGGGAGCTGTTTTTT	CASSLLAGGLNTGELFF
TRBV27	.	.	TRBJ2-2	TGTGCCAGCCGTAATCCGCAGGGGGGGAACACCGGGGAGCTGTTTTTT	CASRNPQGGNTGELFF
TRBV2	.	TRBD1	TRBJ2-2	TGTGCCAGCAGAGACAGGGTTGATGGGGAGCTGTTTTTT	CASRDRVDGELFF
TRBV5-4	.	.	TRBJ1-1	TGTGCCAGCAGCCAGACAGGCTATAACACTGAAGCTTTCTTT	CASSQTGYNTEAFF
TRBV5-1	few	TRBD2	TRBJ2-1	TGCGCCAGCGCCCGGACAGGGGGGTCGGGACTAGCGGGGGGAGAGTTCTTC	CASARTGGSGLAGGEFF
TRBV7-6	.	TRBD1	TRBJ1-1	TGTGCCAGCAGCTTAGGAGGGGGCAACACTGAAGCTTTCTTT	CASSLGGGNTEAFF
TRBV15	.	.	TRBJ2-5	TGTGCCACCAGCAGAGATCTGGGGACCGGGGAGACCCAGTACTTC	CATSRDLGTGETQYF